This is a list of T cell receptor beta chains from one sample in a study of CD8 T cells in Susac syndrome. TCRdb passed the immunoSEQ multiplex PCR reads through MiXCR, listing each CDR3 protein once. The data contain 2,000 to 3,000 distinct CDR3 sequences, just over 70% of them singletons. The sample comprised CD8+ TEMRA cells from PBMCs. Receptors were obtained from a human donor with Susac syndrome. CDR3s include the opening cysteine and the closing phenylalanine or tryptophan. Each record gives: V gene, D gene, clone size, J gene, CDR3 protein, CDR3 DNA. A D gene is named only where the DNA matches it firmly. The size entry is marked missing in some rows and otherwise reads once, few, many or a size class.

TRBV7-3	-	few	TRBJ2-1	CASSFGNEQFF	TGTGCCAGCAGCTTTGGCAATGAGCAGTTCTTC
TRBV12-3/TRBV12-4	TRBD1	few	TRBJ2-7	CASSLGPPSGQESYEQYF	TGTGCCAGCAGTTTAGGGCCTCCCTCGGGACAGGAGTCCTACGAGCAGTACTTC
TRBV6-5	-	large	TRBJ2-7	CASSYPPPGEQYF	TGTGCCAGCAGTTACCCCCCCCCGGGCGAGCAGTACTTC
TRBV3-1	TRBD2	-	TRBJ2-1	CASSQDESGGCSYNEQFF	TGTGCCAGCAGCCAGGACGAGAGCGGGGGCTGCTCTTACAATGAGCAGTTCTTC
TRBV7-6	-	-	TRBJ1-1	CASSQPLKEHNTEAFF	TGTGCCAGCAGCCAACCCCTTAAGGAGCATAACACTGAAGCTTTCTTT
TRBV25-1	-	-	TRBJ2-3	CASARGDTQYF	TGTGCCAGCGCACGGGGAGATACGCAGTATTTT
TRBV28	TRBD2	-	TRBJ2-5	CASRCGIATSGVPQETQYF	TGTGCCAGCAGGTGCGGCATAGCGACTAGCGGGGTCCCCCAAGAGACCCAGTACTTC
TRBV25-1	TRBD1	-	TRBJ1-2	CASSDLDRGLNGYTF	TGTGCCAGCAGTGACTTGGACAGGGGTTTAAATGGCTACACCTTC
TRBV28	-	-	TRBJ1-5	CASSRGLDNQPQHF	TGTGCCAGCAGTCGGGGGCTTGACAATCAGCCCCAGCATTTT
TRBV3-1	-	-	TRBJ2-1	CASSQGGGNEQFF	TGTGCCAGCAGCCAAGGAGGAGGCAATGAGCAGTTCTTC
TRBV5-6	-	-	TRBJ1-1	CASSLYRVSRAF	TGTGCCAGCAGCTTGTACCGGGTCTCTAGGGCCTTT
TRBV28	-	-	TRBJ2-5	CASSLPHSGAVTQYF	TGTGCCAGCAGTTTACCGCACTCAGGGGCGGTGACCCAGTACTTC
TRBV7-3	TRBD2	few	TRBJ2-5	CASSSGLAGETQYF	TGTGCCAGCAGCTCGGGACTAGCGGGCGAGACCCAGTACTTC
TRBV4-3	-	-	TRBJ1-6	CASSQDPARDSPLHF	TGCGCCAGCAGCCAAGATCCGGCCCGTGATTCACCCCTCCACTTT
TRBV27	TRBD2	-	TRBJ2-7	CASSYSGGAVYEQYF	TGTGCCAGCAGCTATAGCGGGGGGGCGGTCTACGAGCAGTACTTC
TRBV11-2	-	-	TRBJ2-5	CASSLEMGVGRQETQYF	TGTGCCAGCAGCTTAGAAATGGGGGTAGGGAGACAAGAGACCCAGTACTTC